This TCR beta chain is from a study of blood T cell repertoires in COVID-19. Looking at the study overall: In each case, the material was cDNA or gDNA derived from T cells, B-cell-depleted T cells, or PBMCs.

The ends were cut back, 2 bases at V and 6 bases at J, with 13 bases in the middle. The CDR3 has 14 amino acids. Germline CDR1 is ENHRY and CDR2 is SYGVKD. Clones were read by immunoSEQ multiplex PCR, and TCRdb kept only the in-frame ones, dropping some. The sample consists of some 120,000 clones, around 82% of them appearing once. What was sequenced was peripheral blood. The clonotype was recovered from a woman under 40 who had recovered from COVID-19. This chain connects TRBV10-3 to TRBJ1-2; TRBD1 is a possible D gene (6 bases). The CDR3 protein is CAISETGTIDGYTF. The CDR3 nucleotides are TGTGCCATCAGTGAGACAGGGACCATAGATGGCTACACCTTC.